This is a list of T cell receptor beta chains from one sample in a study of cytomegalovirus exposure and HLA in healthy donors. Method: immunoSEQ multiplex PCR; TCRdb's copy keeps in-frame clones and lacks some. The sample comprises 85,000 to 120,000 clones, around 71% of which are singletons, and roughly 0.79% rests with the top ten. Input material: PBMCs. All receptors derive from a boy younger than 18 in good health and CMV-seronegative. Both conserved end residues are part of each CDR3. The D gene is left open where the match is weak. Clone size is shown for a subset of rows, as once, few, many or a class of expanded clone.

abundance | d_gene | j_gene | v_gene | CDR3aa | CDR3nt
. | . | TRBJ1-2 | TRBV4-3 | CASSQDGPSGVRNYGYTF | TGCGCCAGCAGCCAAGATGGTCCCTCGGGGGTAAGGAACTATGGCTACACCTTC
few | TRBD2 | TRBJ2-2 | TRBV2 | CASSELAGTGELFF | TGTGCCAGCAGTGAACTAGCGGGAACCGGGGAGCTGTTTTTT
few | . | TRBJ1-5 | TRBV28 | CASSQDSSNQPQHF | TGTGCCAGCAGCCAAGACAGTAGCAATCAGCCCCAGCATTTT
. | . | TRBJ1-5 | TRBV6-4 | CASSDSGKTGRRNQPQHF | TGTGCCAGCAGTGACTCGGGTAAAACAGGGCGGAGGAATCAGCCCCAGCATTTT
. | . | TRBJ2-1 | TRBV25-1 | CASSESLRGWDYNEQFF | TGTGCCAGCAGTGAATCTTTGAGAGGGTGGGACTACAATGAGCAGTTCTTC
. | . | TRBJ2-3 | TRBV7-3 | CASSYGEMNTQYF | TGTGCCAGCAGCTATGGGGAGATGAATACGCAGTATTTT
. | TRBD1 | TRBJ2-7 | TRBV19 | CASSIGQAYEQYF | TGTGCCAGTAGTATCGGACAGGCCTACGAGCAGTACTTC
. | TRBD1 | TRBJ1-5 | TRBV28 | CASSPGGALRNQPQHF | TGTGCCAGCAGCCCAGGGGGCGCCCTTCGCAATCAGCCCCAGCATTTT
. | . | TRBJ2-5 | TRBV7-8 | CASSLMTGGRETQYF | TGTGCCAGCAGCTTGATGACCGGGGGGCGAGAGACCCAGTACTTC
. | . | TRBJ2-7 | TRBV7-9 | CASSPRQTPYEQYF | TGTGCCAGCAGCCCCAGACAGACCCCCTACGAGCAGTACTTC
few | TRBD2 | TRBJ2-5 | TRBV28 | CASSLLGGVGRETQYF | TGTGCCAGCAGTTTGCTTGGGGGGGTGGGGCGAGAGACCCAGTACTTC
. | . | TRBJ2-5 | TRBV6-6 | CASSYLKGQFQETQYF | TGTGCCAGCAGTTACCTCAAAGGACAGTTCCAAGAGACCCAGTACTTC
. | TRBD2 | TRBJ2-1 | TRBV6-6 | CASIKGGLAGNEQFF | TGTGCCAGCATTAAAGGGGGACTAGCAGGGAATGAGCAGTTCTTC
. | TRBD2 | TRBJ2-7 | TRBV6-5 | CASSRTSGYEQYF | TGTGCCAGCAGTCGGACTAGCGGTTACGAGCAGTACTTC
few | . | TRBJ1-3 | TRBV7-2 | CASSPQGVSGNTIYF | TGTGCCAGCAGCCCGCAAGGGGTGTCTGGAAACACCATATATTTT
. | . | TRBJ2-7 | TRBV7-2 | CASSRQLSYEQYF | TGTGCCAGCTCCCGCCAACTCTCCTACGAGCAGTACTTC
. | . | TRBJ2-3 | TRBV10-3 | CAIRQGRTDTQYF | TGTGCCATCAGACAGGGACGCACAGATACGCAGTATTTT
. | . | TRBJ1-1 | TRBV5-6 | CASSFRTNTEAFF | TGTGCCAGCAGCTTTAGAACCAACACTGAAGCTTTCTTT
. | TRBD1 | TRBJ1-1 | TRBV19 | CASSSTGTGVYTEAFF | TGTGCCAGTAGCAGCACCGGGACAGGGGTATACACTGAAGCTTTCTTT
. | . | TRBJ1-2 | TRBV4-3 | CASSQDWSQGFTNYGYTF | TGCGCCAGCAGCCAAGATTGGTCACAGGGATTTACTAACTATGGCTACACCTTC
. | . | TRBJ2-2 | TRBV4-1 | CASSQDRKSLAGELFF | TGCGCCAGCAGCCAAGACAGGAAGTCTCTCGCCGGGGAGCTGTTTTTT
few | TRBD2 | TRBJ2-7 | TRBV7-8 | CASSLRGGRGVRNYEQYF | TGTGCCAGCAGCCTCCGGGGGGGTCGGGGCGTTCGGAACTACGAGCAGTACTTC
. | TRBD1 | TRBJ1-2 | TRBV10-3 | CAISSQTGTNYGYTF | TGTGCCATCAGTTCCCAGACAGGGACTAACTATGGCTACACCTTC
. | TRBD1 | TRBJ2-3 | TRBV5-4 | CASSLIGGQGTDTQYF | TGTGCCAGCAGCTTGATAGGGGGACAGGGAACAGATACGCAGTATTTT
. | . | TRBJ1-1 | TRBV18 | CASSSGVPEAFF | TGTGCCAGCTCCTCAGGGGTCCCTGAAGCTTTCTTT
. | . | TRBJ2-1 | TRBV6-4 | CASSDPGATRGNEQFF | TGTGCCAGCAGTGACCCGGGGGCCACGCGGGGGAATGAGCAGTTCTTC
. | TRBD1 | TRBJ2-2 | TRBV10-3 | CAISERDRGTGELFF | TGTGCCATCAGTGAAAGGGACAGGGGTACCGGGGAGCTGTTTTTT
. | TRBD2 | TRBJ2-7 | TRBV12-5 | CASGLTGLADGYGQYF | TGTGCTAGTGGTTTGACGGGACTAGCGGATGGATATGGGCAGTACTTC
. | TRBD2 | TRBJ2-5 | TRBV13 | CASIPRASGGVTETQYF | TGTGCCAGCATCCCACGGGCTAGCGGGGGAGTAACGGAGACCCAGTACTTC
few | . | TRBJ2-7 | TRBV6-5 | CASRVSSLSGEQYF | TGTGCCAGCAGGGTAAGCAGCCTCTCGGGGGAGCAGTACTTC
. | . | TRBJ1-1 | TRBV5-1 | CASSLAEGTNTEAFF | TGCGCCAGCAGCTTGGCGGAGGGGACGAACACTGAAGCTTTCTTT
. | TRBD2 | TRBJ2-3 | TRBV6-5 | CASSWRERGPDTQYF | TGTGCCAGCAGTTGGCGGGAGAGGGGCCCAGATACGCAGTATTTT
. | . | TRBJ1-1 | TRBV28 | CASGDFPGGNTGAFF | TGTGCCAGCGGGGACTTCCCCGGAGGGAACACTGGAGCTTTCTTT
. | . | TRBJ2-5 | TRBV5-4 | CASSFLLQETQYF | TGTGCCAGCAGCTTTTTACTCCAAGAGACCCAGTACTTC
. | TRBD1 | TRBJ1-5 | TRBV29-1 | CSVAGTGGGAGNQPRHF | TGCAGCGTCGCCGGGACAGGGGGCGGTGCGGGCAATCAGCCCCGGCATTTT
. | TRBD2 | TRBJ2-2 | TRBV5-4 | CASRPGLAGPNTGELFF | TGTGCCAGCAGACCCGGACTAGCGGGGCCCAACACCGGGGAGCTGTTTTTT
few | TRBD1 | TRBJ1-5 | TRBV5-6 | CASSTTEQGAAAQPQHF | TGTGCCAGCAGTACCACCGAACAGGGGGCTGCCGCCCAGCCCCAGCATTTT
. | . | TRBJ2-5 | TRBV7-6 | CASSLNGQNQETQYF | TGTGCCAGCAGCTTAAATGGACAGAACCAAGAGACCCAGTACTTC
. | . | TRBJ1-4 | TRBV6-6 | CASSYWGDEKLFF | TGTGCCAGCAGTTACTGGGGCGATGAAAAACTGTTTTTT
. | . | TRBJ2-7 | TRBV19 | CASSYLFGSRNEQYF | TGTGCCAGTAGTTACCTCTTCGGGAGTAGGAACGAGCAGTACTTC
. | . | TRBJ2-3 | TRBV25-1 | CASTEGIDTQYF | TGTGCCAGCACGGAGGGGATAGATACGCAGTATTTT
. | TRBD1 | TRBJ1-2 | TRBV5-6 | CASSIRDRGLDGYTF | TGTGCCAGCAGCATCCGGGACAGGGGCCTTGATGGCTACACCTTC
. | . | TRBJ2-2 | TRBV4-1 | CASKRGGNGELFF | TGCGCCAGCAAAAGGGGTGGGAACGGGGAGCTGTTTTTT
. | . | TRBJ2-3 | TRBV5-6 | CASSLAGTDTQYF | TGTGCCAGCAGCTTGGCAGGCACAGATACGCAGTATTTT
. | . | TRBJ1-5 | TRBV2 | CASSEFLFPQPQTGGGNQPQHF | TGTGCCAGCAGTGAATTTTTGTTCCCCCAACCACAGACAGGTGGCGGCAATCAGCCCCAGCATTTT
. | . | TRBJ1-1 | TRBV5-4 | CASSQSNNGAAFF | TGTGCCAGCAGCCAAAGCAATAACGGAGCAGCTTTCTTT
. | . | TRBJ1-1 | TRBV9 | CASSGGTFWNTEAFF | TGTGCCAGCAGCGGGGGGACTTTCTGGAACACTGAAGCTTTCTTT
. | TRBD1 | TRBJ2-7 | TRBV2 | CASTDPGTGVHEQYF | TGTGCCAGCACTGACCCCGGGACAGGGGTACACGAGCAGTACTTC
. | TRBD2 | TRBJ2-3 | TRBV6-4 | CASSDRGGGRGSTQYF | TGTGCCAGCAGTGATCGCGGCGGGGGACGTGGAAGCACGCAGTATTTT
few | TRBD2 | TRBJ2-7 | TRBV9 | CASSAPQGGDYEQYF | TGTGCCAGCAGCGCCCCCCAGGGAGGGGACTACGAGCAGTACTTC
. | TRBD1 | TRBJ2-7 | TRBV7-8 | CASSLARGRPYEQYF | TGTGCCAGCAGCTTAGCCAGGGGGCGCCCCTACGAGCAGTACTTC
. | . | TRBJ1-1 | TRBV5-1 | CASSSAVEKAEAFF | TGCGCCAGCAGCTCAGCAGTGGAGAAGGCTGAAGCTTTCTTT
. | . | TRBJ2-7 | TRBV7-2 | CASSLFAGYEQYF | TGTGCCAGCAGCTTATTCGCGGGGTACGAGCAGTACTTC
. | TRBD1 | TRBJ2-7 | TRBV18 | CASSPWDRGQGQYF | TGTGCCAGCTCACCCTGGGACAGGGGGCAGGGGCAGTACTTC
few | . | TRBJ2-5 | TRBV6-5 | CASSLYRGETQYF | TGTGCCAGCAGTTTGTACAGAGGGGAGACCCAGTACTTC